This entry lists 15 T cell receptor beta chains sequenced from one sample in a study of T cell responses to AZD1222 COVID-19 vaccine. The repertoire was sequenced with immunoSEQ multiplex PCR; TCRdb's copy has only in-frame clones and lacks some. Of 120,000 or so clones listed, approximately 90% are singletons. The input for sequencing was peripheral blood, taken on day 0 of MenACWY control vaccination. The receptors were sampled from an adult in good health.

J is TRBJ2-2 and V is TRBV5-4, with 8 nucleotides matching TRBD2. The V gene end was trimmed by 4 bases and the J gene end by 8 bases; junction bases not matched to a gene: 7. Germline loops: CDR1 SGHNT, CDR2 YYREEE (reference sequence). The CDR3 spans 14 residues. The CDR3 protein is CASSPIGLAGELFF. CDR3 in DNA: TGTGCCAGCAGCCCCATCGGACTAGCTGGGGAGCTGTTTTTT.

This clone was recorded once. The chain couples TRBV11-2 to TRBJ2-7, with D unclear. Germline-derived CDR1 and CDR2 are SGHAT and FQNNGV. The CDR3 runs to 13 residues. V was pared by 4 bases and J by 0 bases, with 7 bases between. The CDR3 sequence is CASSSRASYEQYF. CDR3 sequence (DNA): TGTGCCAGCAGCTCCCGGGCCTCCTACGAGCAGTACTTC.

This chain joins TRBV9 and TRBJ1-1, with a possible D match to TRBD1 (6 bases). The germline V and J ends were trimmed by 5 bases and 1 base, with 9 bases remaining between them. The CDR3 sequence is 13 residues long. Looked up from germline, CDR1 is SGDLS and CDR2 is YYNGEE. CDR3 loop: CASRGTSNTEAFF. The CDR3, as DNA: TGTGCCAGCAGGGGGACATCGAACACTGAAGCTTTCTTT.

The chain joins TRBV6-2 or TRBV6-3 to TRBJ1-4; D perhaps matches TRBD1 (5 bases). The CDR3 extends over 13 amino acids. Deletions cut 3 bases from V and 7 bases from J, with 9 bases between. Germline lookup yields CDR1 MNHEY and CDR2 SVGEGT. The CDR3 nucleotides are TGTGCCAGCAGTTATTGGGGCGTTGAAAAACTGTTTTTT. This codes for CASSYWGVEKLFF.

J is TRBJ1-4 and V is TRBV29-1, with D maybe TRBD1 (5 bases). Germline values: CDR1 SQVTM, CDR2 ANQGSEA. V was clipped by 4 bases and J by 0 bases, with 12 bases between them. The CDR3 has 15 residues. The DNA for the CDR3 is TGCAGCGTTGCGGGGACCAGCGCAACTAATGAAAAACTGTTTTTT. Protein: CSVAGTSATNEKLFF.

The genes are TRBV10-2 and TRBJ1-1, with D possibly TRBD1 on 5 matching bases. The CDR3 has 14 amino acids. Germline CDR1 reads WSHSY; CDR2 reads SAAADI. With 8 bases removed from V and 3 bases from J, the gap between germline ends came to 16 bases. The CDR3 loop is CASVREGRDTEAFF. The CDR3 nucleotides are TGCGCCAGCGTTAGGGAGGGCAGGGACACTGAAGCTTTCTTT.

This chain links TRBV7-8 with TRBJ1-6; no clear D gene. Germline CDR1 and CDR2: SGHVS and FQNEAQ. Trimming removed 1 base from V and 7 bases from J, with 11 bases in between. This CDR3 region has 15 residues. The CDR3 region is CASSLVVQPNSPLHF. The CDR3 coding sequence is TGTGCCAGCAGCTTAGTGGTGCAGCCGAATTCACCCCTCCACTTT.

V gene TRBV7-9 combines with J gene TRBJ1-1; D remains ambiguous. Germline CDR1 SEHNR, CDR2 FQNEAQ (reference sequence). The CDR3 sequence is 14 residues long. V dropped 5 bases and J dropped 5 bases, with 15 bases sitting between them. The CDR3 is CASSVVKVTTEAFF. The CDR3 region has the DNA TGTGCCAGCAGCGTGGTCAAGGTAACTACTGAAGCTTTCTTT.

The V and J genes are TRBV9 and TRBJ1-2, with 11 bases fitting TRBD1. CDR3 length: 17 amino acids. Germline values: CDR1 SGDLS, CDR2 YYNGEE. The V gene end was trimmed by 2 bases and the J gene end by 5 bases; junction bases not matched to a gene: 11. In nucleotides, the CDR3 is TGTGCCAGCAGCGTTGCAGGACAGGGGGCGTCAGGATATGGCTACACCTTC. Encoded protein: CASSVAGQGASGYGYTF.

The CDR3 nucleotides are TGTGCCAGCAGCCCGGGACTAGCGGCAACTAATGAGCAGTTCTTC. Its protein is CASSPGLAATNEQFF. This sequence joins TRBV7-9 and TRBJ2-1; 11 bases map to TRBD2. This CDR3 contains 15 residues. V was pared by 5 bases and J by 7 bases, with 7 bases of the junction left unmatched. CDR1 SEHNR and CDR2 FQNEAQ come from the germline V gene (reference sequence).

The CDR3 sequence is CASTPPCSGVEETQYF. The CDR3 nucleotides are TGTGCCAGCACCCCCCCCTGTTCGGGGGTGGAAGAGACCCAGTACTTC. This chain links TRBV6-4 with TRBJ2-5; D may be TRBD2 (6 bases). The CDR3 totals 16 residues. V lost 7 bases to trimming and J lost 3 bases, with 21 bases between them. Per germline, CDR1 MRHNA and CDR2 SNTAGT.

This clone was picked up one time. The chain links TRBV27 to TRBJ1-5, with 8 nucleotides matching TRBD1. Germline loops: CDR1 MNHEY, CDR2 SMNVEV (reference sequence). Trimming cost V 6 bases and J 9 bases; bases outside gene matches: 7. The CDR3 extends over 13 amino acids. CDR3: CASSTGGIRPQHF. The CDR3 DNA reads TGTGCCAGCAGCACAGGGGGGATCAGGCCCCAGCATTTT.

The CDR3 loop reads CAISGLLNTEAFF. The CDR3 region has the DNA TGTGCCATCAGTGGTCTTTTGAACACTGAAGCTTTCTTT. The chain is built from TRBV10-3 and TRBJ1-1; D remains ambiguous. The CDR3 totals 13 residues. V shed 4 bases and J shed 0 bases, with 6 bases lying between them. The germline CDR1 and CDR2 sequences are ENHRY and SYGVKD.

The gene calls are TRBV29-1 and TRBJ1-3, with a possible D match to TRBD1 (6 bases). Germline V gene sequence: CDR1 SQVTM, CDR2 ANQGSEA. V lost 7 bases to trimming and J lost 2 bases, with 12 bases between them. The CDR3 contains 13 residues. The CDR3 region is CSAREGAGNTIYF. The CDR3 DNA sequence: TGCAGCGCTCGGGAGGGGGCTGGAAACACCATATATTTT.

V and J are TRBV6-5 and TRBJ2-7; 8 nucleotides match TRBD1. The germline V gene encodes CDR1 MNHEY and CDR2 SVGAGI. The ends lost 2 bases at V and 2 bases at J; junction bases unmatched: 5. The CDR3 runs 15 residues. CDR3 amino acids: CASSYPRGHTYEQYF. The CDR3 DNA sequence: TGTGCCAGCAGTTACCCCAGGGGGCACACCTACGAGCAGTACTTC.